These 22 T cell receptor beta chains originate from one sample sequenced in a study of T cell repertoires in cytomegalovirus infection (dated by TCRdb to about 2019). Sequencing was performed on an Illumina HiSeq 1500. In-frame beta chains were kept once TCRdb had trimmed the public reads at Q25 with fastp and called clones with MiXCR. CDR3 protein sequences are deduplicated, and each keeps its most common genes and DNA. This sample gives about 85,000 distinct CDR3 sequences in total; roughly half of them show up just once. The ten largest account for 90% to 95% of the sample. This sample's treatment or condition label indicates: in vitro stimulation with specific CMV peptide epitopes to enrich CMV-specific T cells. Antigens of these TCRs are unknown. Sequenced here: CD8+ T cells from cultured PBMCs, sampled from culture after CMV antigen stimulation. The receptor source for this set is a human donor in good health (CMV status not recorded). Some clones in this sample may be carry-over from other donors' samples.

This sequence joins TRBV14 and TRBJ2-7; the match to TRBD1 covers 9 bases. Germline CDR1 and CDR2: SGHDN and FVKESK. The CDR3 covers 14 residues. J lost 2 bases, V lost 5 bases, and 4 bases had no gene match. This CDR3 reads CASSIRDRAYEQYF. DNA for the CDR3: TGTGCCAGCAGCATTCGGGACAGGGCCTACGAGCAGTACTTC.

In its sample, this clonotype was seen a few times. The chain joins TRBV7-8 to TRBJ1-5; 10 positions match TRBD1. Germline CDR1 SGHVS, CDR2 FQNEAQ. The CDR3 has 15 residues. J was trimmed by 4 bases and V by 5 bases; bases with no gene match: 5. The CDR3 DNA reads TGTGCCAGCAGCATTCGGACAGGGGGGAATCAGCCCCAGCATTTT. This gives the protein CASSIRTGGNQPQHF.

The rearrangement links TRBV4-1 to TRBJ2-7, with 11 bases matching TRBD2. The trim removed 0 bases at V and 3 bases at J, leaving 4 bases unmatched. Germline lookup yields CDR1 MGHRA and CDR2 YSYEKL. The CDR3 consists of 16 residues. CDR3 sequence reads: CASSQDMLAGGYEQYF. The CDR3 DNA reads TGCGCCAGCAGCCAAGATATGCTAGCGGGGGGCTACGAGCAGTACTTC.

CDR3 nucleotides: TGTGCCACCAGTGACGCTCCGGGACAGGGCAATCAGCCCCAGCATTTT. This sequence encodes CATSDAPGQGNQPQHF. The chain joins TRBV24-1 to TRBJ1-5, with TRBD1 identical over 8 bases. Looked up from germline, CDR1 is KGHDR and CDR2 is SFDVKD. The CDR3 length is 16 residues. V gave up 4 bases and J gave up 2 bases; unmatched junction bases: 6.

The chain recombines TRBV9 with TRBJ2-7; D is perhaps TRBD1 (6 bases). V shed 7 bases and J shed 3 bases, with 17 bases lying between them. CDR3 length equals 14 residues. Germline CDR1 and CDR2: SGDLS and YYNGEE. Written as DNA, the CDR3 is TGTGCCAGCGGAGAGGGCCAGACAGGCTACGAGCAGTACTTC. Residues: CASGEGQTGYEQYF.

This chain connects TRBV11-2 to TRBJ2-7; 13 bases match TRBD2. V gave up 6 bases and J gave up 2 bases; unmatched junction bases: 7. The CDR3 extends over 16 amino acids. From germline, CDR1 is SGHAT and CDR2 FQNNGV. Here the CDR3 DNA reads TGTGCCAGCAGATCCCCACTAGCGGGGGGGACCTACGAGCAGTACTTC. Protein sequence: CASRSPLAGGTYEQYF. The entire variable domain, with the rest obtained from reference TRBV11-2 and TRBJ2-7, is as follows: EAGVAQSPRYKIIEKRQSVAFWCNPISGHATLYWYQQILGQGPKLLIQFQNNGVVDDSQLPKDRFSAERLKGVDSTLKIQPAKLEDSAVYLCASRSPLAGGTYEQYFGPGTRLTVT.

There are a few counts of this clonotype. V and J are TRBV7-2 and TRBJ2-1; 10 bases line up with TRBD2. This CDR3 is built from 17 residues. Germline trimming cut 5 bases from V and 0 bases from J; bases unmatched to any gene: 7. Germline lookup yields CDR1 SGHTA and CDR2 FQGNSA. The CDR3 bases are TGTGCCAGCAGCGACCTAGCGGGAGTCGTCTCCTACAATGAGCAGTTCTTC. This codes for CASSDLAGVVSYNEQFF.

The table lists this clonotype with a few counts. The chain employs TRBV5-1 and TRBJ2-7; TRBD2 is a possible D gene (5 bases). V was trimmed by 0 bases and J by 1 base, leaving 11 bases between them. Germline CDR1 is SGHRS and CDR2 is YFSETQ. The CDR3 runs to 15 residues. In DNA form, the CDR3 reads TGCGCCAGCAGCTTGGGGTCGGGGTCATCCTACGAGCAGTACTTC. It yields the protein CASSLGSGSSYEQYF.

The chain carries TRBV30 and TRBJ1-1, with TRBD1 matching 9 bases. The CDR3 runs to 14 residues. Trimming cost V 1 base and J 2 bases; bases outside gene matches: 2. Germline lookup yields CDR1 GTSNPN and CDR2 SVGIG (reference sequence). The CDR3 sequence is CAWSGTGDNTEAFF. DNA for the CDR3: TGTGCCTGGAGTGGGACAGGGGATAACACTGAAGCTTTCTTT.

CDR3 in amino acids: CASSGGQVGNQPQHF. CDR3 DNA sequence: TGTGCCAGCAGCGGGGGACAGGTTGGAAATCAGCCCCAGCATTTT. The chain joins TRBV7-9 to TRBJ1-5; TRBD1 aligns across 8 bases. V gave up 5 bases and J gave up 4 bases; unmatched junction bases: 7. The CDR3 covers 15 residues. Germline loops: CDR1 SEHNR, CDR2 FQNEAQ (reference sequence).

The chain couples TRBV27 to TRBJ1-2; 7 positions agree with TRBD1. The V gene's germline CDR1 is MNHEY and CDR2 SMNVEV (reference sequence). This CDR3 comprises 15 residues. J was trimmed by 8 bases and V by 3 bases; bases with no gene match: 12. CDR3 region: CASSLEAGGDGGYTF. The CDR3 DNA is TGTGCCAGCAGTTTGGAGGCAGGGGGAGATGGGGGCTACACCTTC.

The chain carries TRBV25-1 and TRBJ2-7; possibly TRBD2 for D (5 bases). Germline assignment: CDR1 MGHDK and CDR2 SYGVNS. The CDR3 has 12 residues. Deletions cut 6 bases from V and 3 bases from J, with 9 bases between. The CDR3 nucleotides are TGTGCCAGCAGCGCCGGGATCTACGAGCAGTACTTC. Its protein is CASSAGIYEQYF.

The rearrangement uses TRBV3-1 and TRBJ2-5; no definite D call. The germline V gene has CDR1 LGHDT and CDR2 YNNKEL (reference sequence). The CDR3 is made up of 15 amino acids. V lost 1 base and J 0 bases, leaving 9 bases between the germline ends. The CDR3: CASSQVRAYQETQYF. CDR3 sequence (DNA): TGTGCCAGCAGCCAAGTCCGAGCGTACCAAGAGACCCAGTACTTC.

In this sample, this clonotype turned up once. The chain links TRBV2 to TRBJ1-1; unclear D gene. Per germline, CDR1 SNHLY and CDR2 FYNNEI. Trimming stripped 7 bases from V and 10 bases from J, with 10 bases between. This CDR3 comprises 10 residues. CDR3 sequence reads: CASNGPGAFF. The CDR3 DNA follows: TGTGCCAGCAATGGACCCGGAGCTTTCTTT.

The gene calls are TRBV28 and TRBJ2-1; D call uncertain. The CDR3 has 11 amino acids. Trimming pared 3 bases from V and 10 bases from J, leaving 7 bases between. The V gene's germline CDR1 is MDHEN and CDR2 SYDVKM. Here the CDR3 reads CASSLSPEQFF. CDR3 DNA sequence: TGTGCCAGCAGTTTGAGCCCCGAGCAGTTCTTC.

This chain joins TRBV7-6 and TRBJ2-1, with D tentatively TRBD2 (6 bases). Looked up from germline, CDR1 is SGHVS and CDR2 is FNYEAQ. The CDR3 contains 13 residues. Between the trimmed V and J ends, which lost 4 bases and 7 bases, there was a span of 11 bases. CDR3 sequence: CASSSWGVNEQFF. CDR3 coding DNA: TGTGCCAGCAGCTCCTGGGGGGTTAATGAGCAGTTCTTC.

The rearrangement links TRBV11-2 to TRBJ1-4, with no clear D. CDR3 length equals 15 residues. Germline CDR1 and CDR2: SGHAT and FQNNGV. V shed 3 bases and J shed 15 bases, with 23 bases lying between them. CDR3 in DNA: TGTGCCAGCAGCTTCTTAACCGACCGGAACAAGTCTGTGTTTTTT. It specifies CASSFLTDRNKSVFF.

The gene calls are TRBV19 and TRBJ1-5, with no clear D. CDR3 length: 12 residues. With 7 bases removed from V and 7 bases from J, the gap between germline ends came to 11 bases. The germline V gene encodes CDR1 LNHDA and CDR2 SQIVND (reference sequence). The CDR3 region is CASNHWWQPQHF. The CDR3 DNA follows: TGTGCCAGTAATCATTGGTGGCAGCCCCAGCATTTT.

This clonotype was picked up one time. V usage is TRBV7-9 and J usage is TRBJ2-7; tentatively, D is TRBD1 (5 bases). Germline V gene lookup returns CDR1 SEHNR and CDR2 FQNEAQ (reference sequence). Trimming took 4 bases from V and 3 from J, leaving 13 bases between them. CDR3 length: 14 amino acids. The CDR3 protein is CASSSTAGNYEQYF. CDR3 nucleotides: TGTGCCAGCAGCTCGACGGCAGGGAACTACGAGCAGTACTTC.

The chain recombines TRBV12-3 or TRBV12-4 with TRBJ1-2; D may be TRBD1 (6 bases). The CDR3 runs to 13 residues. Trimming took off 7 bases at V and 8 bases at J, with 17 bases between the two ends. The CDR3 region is CASTISPTGGYTF. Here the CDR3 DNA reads TGTGCCAGCACCATCTCCCCCACAGGGGGCTACACCTTC.

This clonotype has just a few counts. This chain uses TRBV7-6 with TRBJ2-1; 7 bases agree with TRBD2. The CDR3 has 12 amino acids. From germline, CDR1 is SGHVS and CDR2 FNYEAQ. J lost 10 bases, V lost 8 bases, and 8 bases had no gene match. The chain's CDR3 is CASGAGVNEQFF. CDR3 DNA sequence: TGTGCCAGCGGGGCGGGAGTGAACGAGCAGTTCTTC.

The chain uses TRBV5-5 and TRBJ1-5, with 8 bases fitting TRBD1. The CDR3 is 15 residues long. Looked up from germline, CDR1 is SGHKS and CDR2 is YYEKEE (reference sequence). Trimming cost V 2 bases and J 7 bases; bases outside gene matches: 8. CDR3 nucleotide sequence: TGTGCCAGCAGCTTATTTGCGACAGGGGACCAGCCCCAGCATTTT. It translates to CASSLFATGDQPQHF.